This TCR beta chain was found in a study of blood T cell repertoires in COVID-19 (dated by TCRdb to 2020 to 2021). Concerning the study at large: Samples covering the acute and convalescent phases of COVID-19 were provided by collaborators in the United States, Italy and Spain. The samples were drawn from two sources: the first 160 participants of the ongoing ImmuneRACE study, and about 1,300 subjects contributed by 6 global collaborators. A de-identified subject ID, COVID-19 status, age in years and sex were almost always included in the sample metadata. Deeply sampled blood TCRbeta repertoires from subjects exposed to, actively infected with, or recovered from COVID-19 were included in the dataset. The material from the prospective study consisted of cDNA or gDNA derived from T cells, B-cell-depleted T cells, or PBMCs. Where available, HLA class I and class II types were taken from metadata supplied by the sample provider and were not determined by assay-based typing. The repertoires were released in a freely available public database intended as a resource for research on the immune response to SARS-CoV-2.

Broader findings and caveats from the paper: How much clinical and demographic metadata was included differed by source and by participant, and the metadata was provided uncurated.

TCRbeta CDR3 regions were amplified from genomic DNA using the immunoSEQ Assay, a bias-controlled multiplex PCR. The authors' analysis ran thus. Within the assay, amplification of reference gene primers was used to estimate how many nucleated cells each sample contained. To quantify the absolute abundance of each unique TCRbeta CDR3 rearrangement, sequence reads were collapsed and filtered. For each sample, productive Simpson clonality was calculated by taking the square root of Simpson's diversity index across productive rearrangements. TCRdb provides this immuneACCESS table in a form limited to in-frame rearrangements. Some clones are lacking; in checked studies, under half of them reflect an unresolved V gene, and why the rest are absent is not known. V and J calls plus clone size are reproduced from that table; the DNA served to infer D and trimming. The sample includes 70,000 to 75,000 clones, with nearly 85% observed a single time. 1.8% of the sample goes to the ten largest clones.

Regarding this clone: No cognate antigen has been identified for it. No quality values exist for individual bases; no much larger clone is one base distant.

Whole blood was collected in K2EDTA tubes by collaborating institutions according to the institutions' own protocols. Collaborator samples were shipped for TCRbeta analysis as frozen whole blood, isolated PBMCs, or DNA extracted from either sample type. Taken from cysteine to phenylalanine, the CDR3 has 14 residues. Only CDR3 DNA remains: 42 bases, in frame from the first base. CDR1 and CDR2, per the germline V gene (reference sequence), are LNHDA and SQIVND. Trimming leaves V shorter by 4 bases and J shorter by 4 bases, with the junction holding 3 bases beyond the gene matches. The chain is made from TRBV19 and TRBJ1-1, with 10 central nucleotides matching TRBD1. The TCR was taken from a woman aged 55-69 years with acute or convalescent COVID-19. The source material was peripheral blood. The CDR3 loop reads CASSKDRGTTEAFF. The sequence in DNA is TGTGCCAGTAGTAAGGACAGGGGGACCACTGAAGCTTTCTTT.